These 16 T cell receptor beta chains were all obtained from the same sample, sequenced in a study of T-cell reconstitution after alpha-beta-depleted transplantation in children. Unique molecular identifiers were used to barcode this TCRbeta library. TCRdb independently ran MiXCR on the PCR reads; one entry per CDR3 protein. The table records 500,000 or so distinct CDR3 sequences, approximately 10% of them present only once. The sequenced sample was PBMCs, mostly from graft donor cells, obtained 180 days after TCRalphabeta/CD19-depleted stem cell transplant. The origin of the receptors is a female patient between 2 and 15 years old who had a stem cell transplant for aplastic anemia, so the T cells may come from the graft donor.

There are many counts of this clonotype. The chain is built from TRBV12-3 or TRBV12-4 and TRBJ2-1; 9 bases are a match to TRBD2. The V segment lost 3 bases and the J segment 7 bases; nucleotides outside the gene matches: 4. This CDR3 contains 14 residues. The CDR3 loop is CASSLREGRNEQFF. CDR3 DNA: TGTGCCAGCAGTTTGCGGGAGGGCCGGAATGAGCAGTTCTTC.

The chain joins TRBV9 to TRBJ1-2; a possible D gene is TRBD1 (6 bases). This CDR3 has 15 residues. In germline, CDR1 is SGDLS, CDR2 YYNGEE. Trimming took off 0 bases at V and 2 bases at J, with 11 bases between the two ends. In nucleotides, the CDR3 is TGTGCCAGCAGCGTAGGGGCAGGGGCAAACTATGGCTACACCTTC. Translating it yields CASSVGAGANYGYTF.

This clonotype came up a few times. The V gene is TRBV20-1, the J gene TRBJ2-1; 9 bases match TRBD2. CDR3 length: 16 amino acids. CDR1 and CDR2 (germline): DFQATT, SNEGSKA (reference sequence). After removal of 2 bases from V and 0 bases from J, the junction contained 5 bases not matched to a gene. CDR3 DNA: TGCAGTGCTAGACAACTAGCGGGCTCCTCCTACAATGAGCAGTTCTTC. Translation gives CSARQLAGSSYNEQFF.

This clonotype has just a few counts. The chain employs TRBV20-1 and TRBJ2-7, with 7 bases aligning to TRBD1. With 6 bases clipped from V and 3 bases from J, the junction kept 8 bases outside the gene matches. Germline loops: CDR1 DFQATT, CDR2 SNEGSKA (reference sequence). This CDR3 spans 13 amino acids. CDR3 region: CSATSGTDYEQYV. CDR3 DNA: TGCAGTGCCACCTCCGGGACAGACTACGAGCAGTACGTC.

The V gene is TRBV9, the J gene TRBJ2-7; TRBD1 is a possible D gene (5 bases). V lost 0 bases and J lost 5, with 9 bases in between. Germline CDR1 is SGDLS and CDR2 is YYNGEE. The CDR3 is made up of 13 amino acids. CDR3 loop: CASSVGTGHEQYF. The DNA for the CDR3 is TGTGCCAGCAGCGTAGGAACAGGCCACGAGCAGTACTTC.

Comments on this clonotype: Germline is not matched at one junction end, which may reflect a read error. The chain combines TRBV28 with TRBJ1-2; tentatively, D is TRBD1 (6 bases). CDR1 MDHEN and CDR2 SYDVKM come from the germline V gene. The CDR3 has 13 amino acids. This CDR3 is CASTLLGGYGDTF. The CDR3, as DNA: TGTGCCAGCACCCTGTTAGGGGGGTATGGCGACACCTTC.

The chain joins TRBV4-1 to TRBJ2-3; D may be TRBD1 (6 bases). V shed 0 bases and J shed 4 bases, with 14 bases lying between them. The CDR3 extends over 16 amino acids. Germline loops: CDR1 MGHRA, CDR2 YSYEKL. The CDR3 DNA sequence: TGCGCCAGCAGCCAAGATCGTACAGGGATCGCAGATACGCAGTATTTT. It codes for CASSQDRTGIADTQYF.

The chain carries TRBV7-9 and TRBJ1-1, with 9 bases fitting TRBD1. The V segment lost 0 bases and the J segment 4 bases; nucleotides outside the gene matches: 9. This CDR3 region has 17 residues. Germline assignment: CDR1 SEHNR and CDR2 FQNEAQ (reference sequence). The CDR3 region is CASSLALGTGRGTEAFF. The CDR3 nucleotides are TGTGCCAGCAGCTTAGCCCTTGGGACAGGGAGAGGCACTGAAGCTTTCTTT.

This clonotype turned up a few times. The genes are TRBV6-1 and TRBJ1-4, with no clear D. Germline values: CDR1 MNHNS, CDR2 SASEGT. This CDR3 contains 15 residues. Trimming shortened V by 7 bases and J by 1 base, and 13 bases separated the two germline ends. This CDR3 reads CASINWGRTNEKLFF. DNA of the CDR3: TGTGCCAGCATCAACTGGGGAAGAACTAATGAAAAACTGTTTTTT.

V and J are TRBV21-1 and TRBJ2-2; the D call of TRBD1 is as the table states it, not checked on the DNA. TRBV21-1 is a pseudogene locus. This CDR3 spans 16 amino acids. CDR3 loop: CASSAGQGEPTGELFF. As DNA, the CDR3 is TGTGCCAGCAGCGCGGGGCAGGGGGAGCCCACCGGGGAGCTGTTTTTT.

This clonotype was seen a few times. This chain uses TRBV29-1 with TRBJ2-3; no firm D call. The V gene's germline CDR1 is SQVTM and CDR2 ANQGSEA. CDR3 length equals 15 residues. Trimming cost V 6 bases and J 0 bases, with 16 bases left between them. CDR3 protein: CSVLPRDTSTDTQYF. CDR3 sequence (DNA): TGCAGCGTGCTCCCTCGTGATACTAGCACAGATACGCAGTATTTT.

Concerning this clonotype itself: This clone may be a read error of a much larger clone one base away. The CDR3 sequence is CASSLGSPRTGELLF. The DNA for the CDR3 is TGTGCCAGCAGCTTAGGGTCACCCAGGACCGGGGAGCTGCTTTTT. V and J are TRBV7-6 and TRBJ2-2; D possibly corresponds to TRBD2 (5 bases). The CDR3 runs to 15 residues. The germline V gene has CDR1 SGHVS and CDR2 FNYEAQ.

The chain recombines TRBV20-1 with TRBJ2-3, with 7 bases lining up with TRBD2. V trimming: 0 bases; J trimming: 15 bases; junction bases outside the gene matches: 9. In germline, CDR1 is DFQATT, CDR2 SNEGSKA (reference sequence). The CDR3 runs 12 residues. CDR3 DNA: TGCAGTGCTAGAGATCTGCGGGAGATGTCATATTTT. As protein: CSARDLREMSYF.

V and J are TRBV6-2 or TRBV6-3 and TRBJ2-7, with 9 bases that match TRBD1. Per the germline V gene, CDR1 is MNHEY and CDR2 is SVGEGT. V gave up 7 bases and J gave up 4 bases; unmatched junction bases: 5. The CDR3 sequence is 13 residues long. The CDR3 coding sequence is TGTGCCAGCATCAGGACAGGGGCTTACGAGCAGTACTTC. It translates to CASIRTGAYEQYF.

The V gene is TRBV7-2, the J gene TRBJ2-3; 9 bases line up with TRBD2. CDR1 and CDR2 (germline): SGHTA, FQGNSA. This CDR3 region has 15 residues. J was trimmed by 2 bases and V by 5 bases; bases with no gene match: 5. DNA of the CDR3: TGTGCCAGCAGCAATCTAGCGGGGTTCACAGATACGCAGTATTTT. As protein: CASSNLAGFTDTQYF.

J is TRBJ2-7 and V is TRBV18; 7 bases align to TRBD1. The ends lost 6 bases at V and 1 base at J; junction bases unmatched: 6. Germline V CDR1 and CDR2: KGHSH, LQKENI. There are 14 residues in the CDR3. In nucleotides, the CDR3 is TGTGCCAGCTCCGGGGCCAGGGGGTCCTACGAGCAGTACGTC. Its protein product is CASSGARGSYEQYV.